This TCR beta chain was recorded in a study of cytomegalovirus exposure and HLA in healthy donors. The PCR had 60 Vbeta and 13 Jbeta primers. Measured with immunoSEQ multiplex PCR; TCRdb has only the in-frame clones, and not every one. The sample holds roughly 300,000 clones, just over 85% seen once. This clone was observed a handful of times. Its antigen is not known. The CDR3 spans 12 residues. The germline V gene encodes CDR1 MNHEY and CDR2 SVGAGI. V lost 2 bases to trimming and J lost 10 bases, with 11 bases between them. Study outcomes and limitations: The majority of CMV-associated TCR beta chains were reported as apparently HLA-restricted in a later analysis. Reportedly, TCR beta sequences accurately predicted HLA-A and HLA-B alleles in most subjects. An observed cluster of highly shared sequence variants was recorded as a likely sequencing artifact. Roughly uniform sequencing depth across donors was assumed, possibly incorrectly.

This receptor was taken from a man aged 40-49 years in good health and CMV-seropositive. The chain recombines TRBV6-5 with TRBJ1-1; weak D call: TRBD1 (5 bases). Specimen: PBMCs. The CDR3 DNA follows: TGTGCCAGCAGTTACCGGGCAGGGCCAGCTTTCTTT. Amino acid sequence: CASSYRAGPAFF.